This T cell receptor (beta chain) comes out of a study of T-cell memory formation after mild COVID-19. As for the study in general: TCR clusters showed largely donor specificity. General study results and limits: Shrinking CD4+ clones were chiefly CM and EM; CD8+ ones were chiefly EMRA.

This clonotype was detected only a few times. Its antigen is undetermined. The 5'RACE method, run with constant-segment primers, produced TCR alpha and TCR beta cDNA libraries (carrying sample barcodes and UMIs). TCRdb analysed the 5' RACE reads with MiXCR anew, one entry per CDR3 protein. The data contain over 130,000 distinct CDR3 sequences, 11% to 15% of them seen just once; the ten biggest clones take up around 28%. CDR3 length: 15 amino acids. V was cut by 4 bases and J by 0 bases, with 10 bases left in between. The sequenced material came from PBMCs or a T cell subset sorted from them (not recorded which). V gene TRBV12-3 or TRBV12-4 combines with J gene TRBJ1-5; D unclear. This clonotype originated in an adult woman who had mild COVID-19 (a few samples of this study predate the infection). Cell type and time point are not known. DNA for the CDR3: TGTGCCAGCAGTTCCGGGGTGAATAGCAATCAGCCCCAGCATTTT. It codes for CASSSGVNSNQPQHF.